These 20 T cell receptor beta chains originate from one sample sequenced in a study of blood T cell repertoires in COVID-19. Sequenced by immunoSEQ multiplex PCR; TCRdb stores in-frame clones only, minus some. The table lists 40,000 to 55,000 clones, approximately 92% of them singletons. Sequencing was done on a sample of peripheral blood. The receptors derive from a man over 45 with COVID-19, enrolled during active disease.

For the CDR3, the DNA is TGTGCCAGCAGTCCCGGCACAGGGACTGGAAACACCATATATTTT. This sequence encodes CASSPGTGTGNTIYF. The chain couples TRBV6-6 to TRBJ1-3; the D gene is possibly TRBD1 (6 bases). Germline loops: CDR1 MNHNY, CDR2 SVGAGI (reference sequence). This CDR3 comprises 15 residues. V was clipped by 5 bases and J by 2 bases, with 13 bases between them.

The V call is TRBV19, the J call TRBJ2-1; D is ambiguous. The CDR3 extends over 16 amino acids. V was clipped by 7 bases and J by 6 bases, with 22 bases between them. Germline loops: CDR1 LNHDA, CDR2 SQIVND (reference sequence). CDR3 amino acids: CASKPSGNRAVNEQFF. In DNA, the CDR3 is TGTGCCAGTAAGCCTTCTGGCAACAGAGCTGTCAATGAGCAGTTCTTC.

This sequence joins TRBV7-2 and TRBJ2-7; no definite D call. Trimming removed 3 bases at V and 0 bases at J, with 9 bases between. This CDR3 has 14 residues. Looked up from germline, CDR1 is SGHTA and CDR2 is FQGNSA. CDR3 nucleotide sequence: TGTGCCAGCAGCTTCGAAACAACCTCCTACGAGCAGTACTTC. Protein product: CASSFETTSYEQYF.

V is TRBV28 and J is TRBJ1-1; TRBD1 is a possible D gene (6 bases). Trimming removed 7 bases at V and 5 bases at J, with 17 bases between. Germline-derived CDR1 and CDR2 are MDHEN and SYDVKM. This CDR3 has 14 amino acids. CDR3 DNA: TGTGCCAGCACCTTAGCAGGGAGGGGGACTGAAGCTTTCTTT. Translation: CASTLAGRGTEAFF.

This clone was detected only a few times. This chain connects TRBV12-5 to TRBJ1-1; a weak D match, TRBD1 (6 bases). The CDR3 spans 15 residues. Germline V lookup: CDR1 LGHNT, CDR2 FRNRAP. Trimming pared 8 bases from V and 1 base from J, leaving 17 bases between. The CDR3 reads CASSRGRVGNTEAFF. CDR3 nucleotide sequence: TGTGCTAGTAGCAGGGGAAGGGTGGGGAACACTGAAGCTTTCTTT.

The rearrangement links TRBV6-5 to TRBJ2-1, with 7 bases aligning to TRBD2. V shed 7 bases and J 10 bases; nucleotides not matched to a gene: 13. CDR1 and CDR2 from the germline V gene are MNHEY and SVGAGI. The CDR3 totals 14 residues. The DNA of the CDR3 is TGTGCCAGCATGGAGGAGGGCGGGAGAGGCGAGCAGTTCTTC. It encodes CASMEEGGRGEQFF.

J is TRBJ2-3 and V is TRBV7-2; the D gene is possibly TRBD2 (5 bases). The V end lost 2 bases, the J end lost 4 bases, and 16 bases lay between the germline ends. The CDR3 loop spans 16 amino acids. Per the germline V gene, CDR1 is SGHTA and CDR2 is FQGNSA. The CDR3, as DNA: TGTGCCAGCAGCTTACGGGGAAACTCGCCCCCAGATACGCAGTATTTT. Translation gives CASSLRGNSPPDTQYF.

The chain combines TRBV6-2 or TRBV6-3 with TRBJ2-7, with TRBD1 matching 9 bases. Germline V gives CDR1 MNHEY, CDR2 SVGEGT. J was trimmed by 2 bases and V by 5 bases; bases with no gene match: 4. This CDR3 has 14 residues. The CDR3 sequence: CASSRTGATYEQYF. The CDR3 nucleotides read TGTGCCAGCAGTAGGACAGGGGCCACCTACGAGCAGTACTTC.

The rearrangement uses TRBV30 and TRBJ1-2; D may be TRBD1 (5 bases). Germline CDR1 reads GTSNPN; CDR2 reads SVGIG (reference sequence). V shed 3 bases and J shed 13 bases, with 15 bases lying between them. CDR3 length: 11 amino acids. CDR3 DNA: TGTGCCTGGAGCCGGGACTGGATGGTCACCTTC. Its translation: CAWSRDWMVTF.

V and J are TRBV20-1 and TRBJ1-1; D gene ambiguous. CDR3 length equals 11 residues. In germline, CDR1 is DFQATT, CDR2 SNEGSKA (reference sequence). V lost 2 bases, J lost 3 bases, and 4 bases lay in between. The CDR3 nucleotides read TGCAGTGCTAGACAGGACACTGAAGCTTTCTTT. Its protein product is CSARQDTEAFF.

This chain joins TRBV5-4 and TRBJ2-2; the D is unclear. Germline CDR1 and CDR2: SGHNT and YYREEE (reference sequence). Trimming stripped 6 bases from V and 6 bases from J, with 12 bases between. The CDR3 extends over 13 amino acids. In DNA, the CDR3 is TGTGCCAGCACCCAAGAGCTTTCCGGGGAGCTGTTTTTT. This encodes CASTQELSGELFF.

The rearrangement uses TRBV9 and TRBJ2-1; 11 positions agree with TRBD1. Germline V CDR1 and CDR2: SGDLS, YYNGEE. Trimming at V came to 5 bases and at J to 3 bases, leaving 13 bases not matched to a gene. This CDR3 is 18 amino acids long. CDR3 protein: CASSDPGQGVLNYNEQFF. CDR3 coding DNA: TGTGCCAGCAGTGATCCGGGACAGGGGGTGCTGAACTACAATGAGCAGTTCTTC.

In DNA form, the CDR3 reads TGTGCCAGCAGCCGTTGGACTAGCGGGGTTTATAGCTCCTACGAGCAGTACTTC. It specifies CASSRWTSGVYSSYEQYF. This chain links TRBV5-6 with TRBJ2-7; 12 positions match TRBD2. The CDR3 is made up of 18 amino acids. Germline CDR1 SGHDT, CDR2 YYEEEE. V shed 4 bases and J 0 bases; nucleotides not matched to a gene: 11.

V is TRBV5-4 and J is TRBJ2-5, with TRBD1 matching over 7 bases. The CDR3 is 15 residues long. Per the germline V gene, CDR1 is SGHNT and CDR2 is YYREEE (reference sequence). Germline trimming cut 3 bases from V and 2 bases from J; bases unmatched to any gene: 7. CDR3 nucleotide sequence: TGTGCCAGCAGCTCCCGGGACAGCGTTCAAGAGACCCAGTACTTC. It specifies CASSSRDSVQETQYF.

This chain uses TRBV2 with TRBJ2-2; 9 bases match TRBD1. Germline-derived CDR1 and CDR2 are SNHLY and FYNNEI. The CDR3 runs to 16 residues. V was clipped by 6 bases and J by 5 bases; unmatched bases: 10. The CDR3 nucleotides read TGTGCCAGCAGCCCCGGACAGGGGCGAGGGACCGGGGAGCTGTTTTTT. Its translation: CASSPGQGRGTGELFF. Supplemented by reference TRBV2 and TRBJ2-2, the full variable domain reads EPEVTQTPSHQVTQMGQEVILRCVPISNHLYFYWYRQILGQKVEFLVSFYNNEISEKSEIFDDQFSVERPDGSNFTLKIRSTKLEDSAMYFCASSPGQGRGTGELFFGEGSRLTVL.

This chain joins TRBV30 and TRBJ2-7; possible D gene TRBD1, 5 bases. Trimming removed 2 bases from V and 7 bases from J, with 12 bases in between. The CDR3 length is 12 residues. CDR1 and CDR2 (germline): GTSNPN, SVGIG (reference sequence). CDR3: CAWSQQGVEQYF. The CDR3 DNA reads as TGTGCCTGGAGTCAGCAAGGGGTTGAGCAGTACTTC.

CDR3 loop: CASSLNAGDTGNGNTIYF. The CDR3 bases are TGTGCCAGCAGTTTGAACGCGGGGGACACAGGGAATGGAAACACCATATATTTT. The rearrangement uses TRBV28 and TRBJ1-3; a weak D match, TRBD1 (6 bases). V lost 3 bases and J lost 3, with 21 bases in between. The germline V gene has CDR1 MDHEN and CDR2 SYDVKM. The CDR3 is 18 amino acids.

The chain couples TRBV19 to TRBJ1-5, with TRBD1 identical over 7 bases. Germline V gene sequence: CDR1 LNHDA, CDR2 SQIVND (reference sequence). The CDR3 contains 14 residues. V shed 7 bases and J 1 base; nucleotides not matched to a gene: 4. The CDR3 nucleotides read TGTGCCAGTAATCAGGACAGGAGCAATCAGCCCCAGCATTTT. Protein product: CASNQDRSNQPQHF.

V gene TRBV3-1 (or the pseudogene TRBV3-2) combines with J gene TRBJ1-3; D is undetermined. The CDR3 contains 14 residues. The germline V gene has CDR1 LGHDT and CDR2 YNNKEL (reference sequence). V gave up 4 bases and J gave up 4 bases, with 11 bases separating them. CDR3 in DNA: TGTGCCAGCAGCCTCCGAAGGAGCGGAAACACCATATATTTT. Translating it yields CASSLRRSGNTIYF.

In DNA form, the CDR3 reads TGTGCCAGCTCACCACCCTCAGGGCACACCGGGGAGCTGTTTTTT. As protein: CASSPPSGHTGELFF. The rearrangement joins TRBV18 to TRBJ2-2; D is possibly TRBD1 (5 bases). The CDR3 is 15 residues long. V dropped 0 bases and J dropped 3 bases, with 8 bases sitting between them. The germline V gene encodes CDR1 KGHSH and CDR2 LQKENI.